This paragraph covers one T cell receptor beta chain sequence. Its antigen is unknown. Germline V gene sequence: CDR1 KGHSH, CDR2 LQKENI. This CDR3 has 15 amino acids. The V gene lost 0 bases and the J gene lost 5 bases, with 10 bases spanning the gap. This sample stems from a study of OX40 agonist ivuxolimab in advanced cancers. Study-level results: CD4+ and CD8+ T cells in blood underwent clonal expansion by week 6 at 0.1 to 3.0 mg/kg. The expanded peripheral T cells' antigen specificity was not determined. More expanded clones were seen, on average, in CD8+ T cells than in CD4+.

Sequencing used immunoSEQ multiplex PCR; TCRdb keeps in-frame clones, though not all of them. The data contain approximately 130,000 clones, just over 90% of them singletons. The genes are TRBV18 and TRBJ1-4; perhaps TRBD1 as D (5 bases). This sequence originates from an adult with an advanced solid tumor such as melanoma, head and neck, liver or kidney cancer. Sequenced material: CD4+ or CD8+ T cells sorted from blood, taken in a trial of the OX40 agonist ivuxolimab. The CDR3 region is CASSPPGLRNEKLFF. The DNA of the CDR3 is TGTGCCAGCTCACCACCGGGACTTCGGAATGAAAAACTGTTTTTT.